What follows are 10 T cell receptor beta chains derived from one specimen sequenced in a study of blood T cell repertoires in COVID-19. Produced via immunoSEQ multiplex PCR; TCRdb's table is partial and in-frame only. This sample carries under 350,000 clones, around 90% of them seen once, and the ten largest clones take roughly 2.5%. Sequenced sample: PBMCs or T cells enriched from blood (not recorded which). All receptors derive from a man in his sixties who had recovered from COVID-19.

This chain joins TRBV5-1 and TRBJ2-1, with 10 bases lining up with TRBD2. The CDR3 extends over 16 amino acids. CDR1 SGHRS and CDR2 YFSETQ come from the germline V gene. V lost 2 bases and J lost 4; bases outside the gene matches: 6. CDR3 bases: TGCGCCAGCAGCTTACCGACTAGCGGGCCTTACAATGAGCAGTTCTTC. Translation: CASSLPTSGPYNEQFF.

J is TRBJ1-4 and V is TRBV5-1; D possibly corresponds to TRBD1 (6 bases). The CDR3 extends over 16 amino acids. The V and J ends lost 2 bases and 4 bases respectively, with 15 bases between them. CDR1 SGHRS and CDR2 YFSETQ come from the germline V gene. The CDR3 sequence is CASSFGGRLGNEKLFF. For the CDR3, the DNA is TGCGCCAGCAGCTTCGGGGGGCGCTTGGGTAATGAAAAACTGTTTTTT.

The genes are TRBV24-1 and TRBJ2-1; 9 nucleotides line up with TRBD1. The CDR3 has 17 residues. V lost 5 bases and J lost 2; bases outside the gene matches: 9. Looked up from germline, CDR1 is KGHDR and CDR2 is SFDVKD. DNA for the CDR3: TGTGCCACCAGTGGGACAGGGGCTCCGGGGCCCTACAATGAGCAGTTCTTC. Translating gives CATSGTGAPGPYNEQFF.

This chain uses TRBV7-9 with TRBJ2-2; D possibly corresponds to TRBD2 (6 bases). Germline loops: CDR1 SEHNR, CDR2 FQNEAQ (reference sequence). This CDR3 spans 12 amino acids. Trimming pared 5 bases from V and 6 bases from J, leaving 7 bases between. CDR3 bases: TGTGCCAGCAGCCCGGGGGCCGGGGAGCTGTTTTTT. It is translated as CASSPGAGELFF.

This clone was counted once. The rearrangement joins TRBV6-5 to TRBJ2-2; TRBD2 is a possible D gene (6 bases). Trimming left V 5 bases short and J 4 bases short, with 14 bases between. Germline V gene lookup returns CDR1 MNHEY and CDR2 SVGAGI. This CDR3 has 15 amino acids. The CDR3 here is CASSKGLGGTGELFF. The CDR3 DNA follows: TGTGCCAGCAGTAAGGGGCTGGGGGGCACCGGGGAGCTGTTTTTT.

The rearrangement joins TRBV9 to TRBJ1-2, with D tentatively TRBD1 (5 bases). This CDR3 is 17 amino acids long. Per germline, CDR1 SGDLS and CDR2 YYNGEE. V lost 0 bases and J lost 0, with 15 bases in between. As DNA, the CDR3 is TGTGCCAGCAGCGTAGGGGGTACAGGTCCCGCTAACTATGGCTACACCTTC. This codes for CASSVGGTGPANYGYTF.

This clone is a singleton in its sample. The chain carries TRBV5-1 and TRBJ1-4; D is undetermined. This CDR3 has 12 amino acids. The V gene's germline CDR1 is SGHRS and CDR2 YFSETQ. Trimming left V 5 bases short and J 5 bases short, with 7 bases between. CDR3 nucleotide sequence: TGCGCCAGCAGTTACTCGAATGAAAAACTGTTTTTT. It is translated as CASSYSNEKLFF.

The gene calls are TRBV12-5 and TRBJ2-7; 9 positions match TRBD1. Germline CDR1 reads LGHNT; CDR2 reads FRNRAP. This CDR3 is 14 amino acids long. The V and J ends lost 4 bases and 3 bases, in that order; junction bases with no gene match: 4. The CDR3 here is CASGSWDRDYEQYF. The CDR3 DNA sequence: TGTGCTAGTGGTTCGTGGGACAGGGACTACGAGCAGTACTTC.

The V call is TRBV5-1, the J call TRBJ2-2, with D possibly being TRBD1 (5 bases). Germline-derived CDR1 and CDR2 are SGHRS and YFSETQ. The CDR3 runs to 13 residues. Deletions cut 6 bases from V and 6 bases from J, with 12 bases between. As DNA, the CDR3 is TGCGCCAGCACCGTCGCAGGGCCCGGGGAGCTGTTTTTT. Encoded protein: CASTVAGPGELFF.

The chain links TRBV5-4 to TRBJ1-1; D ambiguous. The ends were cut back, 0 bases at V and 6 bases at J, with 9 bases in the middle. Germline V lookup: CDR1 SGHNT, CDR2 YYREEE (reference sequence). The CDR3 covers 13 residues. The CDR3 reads CASSLERVAEAFF. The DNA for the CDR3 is TGTGCCAGCAGCTTGGAGAGGGTGGCTGAAGCTTTCTTT.